The present entry profiles one T cell receptor beta chain with its context. An approximately 2.5 ml blood sample was drawn per donor. This record belongs to a study of monozygotic twins with inflammatory bowel disease. TCRdb reworked the 5' RACE reads into one entry per CDR3 protein, no DNA. The sample holds approximately 400,000 distinct CDR3 sequences. The CDR3 spans 15 residues. The V gene's germline CDR1 is SGHRS and CDR2 YFSETQ. J is TRBJ1-1 and V is TRBV5-1. Sequencing was performed on blood. The TCR was taken from a human donor with ulcerative colitis or Crohn's disease, or a healthy co-twin of an affected twin (not recorded which). Here the CDR3 reads CASSPMGGLNTEAFF.